The T cell receptor (beta chain) described here comes from a study of breast tumors, draining lymph nodes, adjacent tissues. To note about this clonotype: Its antigen is still unknown.

Overall study results and limits: Luminal-like breast cancer showed significantly greater tumor-nontumor repertoire similarity than basal-like breast cancer did. Tumor TCR diversity was below lymph nodes but above nontumor tissue. The lymph node origin of tumor T cells was framed as consistent with a hypothesis, not demonstrated. Most tumor T cells seemingly derive from lymph node, then expand in tumor.

Deletions cut 2 bases from V and 3 bases from J, with 12 bases between. The CDR3 contains 15 residues. The lymph nodes were axillary draining lymph nodes from breast cancer patients. TCRdb recomputed calls from the multiplex PCR reads with MiXCR, one row per CDR3 protein. The table includes 180,000 or so distinct CDR3 sequences, 30% to 35% detected once. The sequence was obtained from a female donor with breast cancer. Some clones in this sample may be carry-over from other donors' samples. The V call is TRBV12-3 or TRBV12-4, the J call TRBJ2-3, with D perhaps TRBD1 (5 bases). The sample comprised axillary lymph node tissue. CDR3 residues: CASSLRGDTTDTQYF. The CDR3 DNA is TGTGCCAGCAGTTTAAGGGGTGACACTACAGATACGCAGTATTTT.